This T cell receptor (beta chain) was profiled in a study of low-dose radiotherapy and immunotherapy resistance in tumors. Germline V lookup: CDR1 SGHKS, CDR2 YYEKEE (reference sequence). V shed 2 bases and J 6 bases; nucleotides not matched to a gene: 6. The CDR3 spans 14 residues. TRAV- and TRBV-specific primers, spanning alpha and beta chains, primed first-strand cDNA. TCR amplification ran roughly 20 PCR cycles using constant-region and V-primer adapter primers. Via MiXCR, TCRdb re-called the reads, giving one row per CDR3 protein. The repertoire consists of almost 40,000 distinct CDR3 sequences, with 25% to 40% occurring once and the leading ten covering around 4%. Time point defined: before trial treatment.

The sample was PBMCs, taken before treatment. V and J are TRBV5-5 and TRBJ1-1; 8 bases map to TRBD1. The origin of this receptor is a male donor with gallbladder cancer. In DNA form, the CDR3 reads TGTGCCAGCAGCTTACCCCGGACAGGGCCTGAAGCTTTCTTT. Encoded protein: CASSLPRTGPEAFF.